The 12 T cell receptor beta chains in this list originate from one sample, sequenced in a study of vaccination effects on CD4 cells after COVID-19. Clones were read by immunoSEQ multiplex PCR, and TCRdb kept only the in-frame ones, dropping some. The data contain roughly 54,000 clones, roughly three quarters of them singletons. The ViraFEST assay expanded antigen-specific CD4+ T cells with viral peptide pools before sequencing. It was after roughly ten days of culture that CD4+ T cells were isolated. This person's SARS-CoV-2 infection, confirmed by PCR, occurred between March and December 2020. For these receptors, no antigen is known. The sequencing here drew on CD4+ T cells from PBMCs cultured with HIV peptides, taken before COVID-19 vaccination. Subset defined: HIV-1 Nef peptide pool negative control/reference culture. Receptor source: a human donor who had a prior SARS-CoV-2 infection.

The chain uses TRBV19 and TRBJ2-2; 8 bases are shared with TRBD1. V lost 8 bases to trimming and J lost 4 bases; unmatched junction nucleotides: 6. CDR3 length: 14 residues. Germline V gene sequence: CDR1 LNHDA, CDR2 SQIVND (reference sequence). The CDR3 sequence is CASSNRGSTGELFF. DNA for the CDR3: TGTGCCAGTTCAAACAGGGGGAGCACCGGGGAGCTGTTTTTT.

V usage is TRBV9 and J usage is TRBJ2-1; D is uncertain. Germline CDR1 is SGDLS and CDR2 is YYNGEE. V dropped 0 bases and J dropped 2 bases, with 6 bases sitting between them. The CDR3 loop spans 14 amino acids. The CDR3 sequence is CASSVERAYNEQFF. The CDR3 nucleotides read TGTGCCAGCAGCGTAGAACGGGCCTACAATGAGCAGTTCTTC. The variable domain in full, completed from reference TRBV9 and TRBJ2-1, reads DSGVTQTPKHLITATGQRVTLRCSPRSGDLSVYWYQQSLDQGLQFLIQYYNGEERAKGNILERFSAQQFPDLHSELNLSSLELGDSALYFCASSVERAYNEQFFGPGTRLTVL.

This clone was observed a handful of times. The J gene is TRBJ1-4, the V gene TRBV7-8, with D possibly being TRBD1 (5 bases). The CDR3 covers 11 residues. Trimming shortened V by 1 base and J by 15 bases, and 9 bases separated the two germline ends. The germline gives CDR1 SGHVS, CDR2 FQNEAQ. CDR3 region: CASSLVGEVFF. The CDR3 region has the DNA TGTGCCAGCAGCTTAGTGGGGGAAGTGTTTTTT.

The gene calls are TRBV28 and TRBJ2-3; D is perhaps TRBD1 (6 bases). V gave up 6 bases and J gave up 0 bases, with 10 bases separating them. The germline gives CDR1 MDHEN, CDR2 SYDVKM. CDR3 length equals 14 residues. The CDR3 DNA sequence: TGTGCCAGCAGCTGGGGGACAAGCACAGATACGCAGTATTTT. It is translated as CASSWGTSTDTQYF.

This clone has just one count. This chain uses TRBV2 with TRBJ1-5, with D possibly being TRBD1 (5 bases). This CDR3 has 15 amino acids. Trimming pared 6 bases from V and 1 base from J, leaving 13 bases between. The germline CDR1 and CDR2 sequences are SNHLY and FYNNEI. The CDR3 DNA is TGTGCCAGCAGAGTAGGCAGGGCAAGCAATCAGCCCCAGCATTTT. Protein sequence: CASRVGRASNQPQHF. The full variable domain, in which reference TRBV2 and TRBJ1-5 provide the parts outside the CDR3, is EPEVTQTPSHQVTQMGQEVILRCVPISNHLYFYWYRQILGQKVEFLVSFYNNEISEKSEIFDDQFSVERPDGSNFTLKIRSTKLEDSAMYFCASRVGRASNQPQHFGDGTRLSIL.

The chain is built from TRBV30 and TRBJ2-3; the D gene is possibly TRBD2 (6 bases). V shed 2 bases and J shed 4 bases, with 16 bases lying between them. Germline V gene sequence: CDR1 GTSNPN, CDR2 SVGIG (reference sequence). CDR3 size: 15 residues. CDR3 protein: CAWSRDFLRADTQYF. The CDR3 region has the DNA TGTGCCTGGAGTAGGGACTTCCTTCGGGCAGATACGCAGTATTTT.

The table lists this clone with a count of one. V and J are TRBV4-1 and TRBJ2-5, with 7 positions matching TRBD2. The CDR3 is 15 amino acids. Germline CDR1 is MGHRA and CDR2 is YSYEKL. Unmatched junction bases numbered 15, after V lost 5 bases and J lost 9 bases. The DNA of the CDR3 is TGCGCCAGCAGCAAAAGAATCGGGGGAGGGTATCCCCAGTACTTC. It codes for CASSKRIGGGYPQYF.

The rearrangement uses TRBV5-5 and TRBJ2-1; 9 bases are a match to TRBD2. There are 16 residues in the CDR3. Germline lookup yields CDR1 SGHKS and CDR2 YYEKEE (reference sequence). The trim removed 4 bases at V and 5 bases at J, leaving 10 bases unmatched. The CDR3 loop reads CASSHNLLAGNNEQFF. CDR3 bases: TGTGCCAGCAGCCATAATCTACTAGCGGGTAACAATGAGCAGTTCTTC. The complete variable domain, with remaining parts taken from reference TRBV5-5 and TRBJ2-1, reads DAGVTQSPTHLIKTRGQQVTLRCSPISGHKSVSWYQQVLGQGPQFIFQYYEKEERGRGNFPDRFSARQFPNYSSELNVNALLLGDSALYLCASSHNLLAGNNEQFFGPGTRLTVL.

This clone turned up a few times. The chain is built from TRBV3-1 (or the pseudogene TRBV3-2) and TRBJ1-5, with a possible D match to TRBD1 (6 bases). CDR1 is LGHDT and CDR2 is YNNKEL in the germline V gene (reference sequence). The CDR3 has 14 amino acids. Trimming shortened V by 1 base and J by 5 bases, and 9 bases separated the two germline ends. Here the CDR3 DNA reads TGTGCCAGCAGCCAAGGGACAGATTATCAGCCCCAGCATTTT. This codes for CASSQGTDYQPQHF.

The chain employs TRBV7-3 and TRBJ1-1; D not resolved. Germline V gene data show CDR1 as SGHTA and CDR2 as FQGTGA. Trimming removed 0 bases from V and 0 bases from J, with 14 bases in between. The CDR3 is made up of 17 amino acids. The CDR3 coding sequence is TGTGCCAGCAGCTTAACGCCCCCAGAGGGATTGAACACTGAAGCTTTCTTT. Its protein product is CASSLTPPEGLNTEAFF.

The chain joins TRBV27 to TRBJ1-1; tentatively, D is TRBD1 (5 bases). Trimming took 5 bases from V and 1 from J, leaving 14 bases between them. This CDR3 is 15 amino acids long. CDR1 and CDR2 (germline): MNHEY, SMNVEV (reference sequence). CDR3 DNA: TGTGCCAGCAGTCCAAAGGGACTGAGGAACACTGAAGCTTTCTTT. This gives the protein CASSPKGLRNTEAFF.

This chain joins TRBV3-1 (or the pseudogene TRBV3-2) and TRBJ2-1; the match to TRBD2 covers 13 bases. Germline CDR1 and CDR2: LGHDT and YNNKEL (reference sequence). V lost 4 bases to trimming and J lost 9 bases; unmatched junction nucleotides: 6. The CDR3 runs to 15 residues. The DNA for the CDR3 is TGTGCCAGCAGCCCTTGGACTAGCGGGGGTAGTGAGCAGTTCTTC. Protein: CASSPWTSGGSEQFF.